These 3 T cell receptor beta chains share one sample of origin, sequenced in a study of CXCR3-negative and CXCR3-positive naive CD8 T cells. Their target antigens are unknown. Each TRB cDNA library was prepared by 5' RACE (with UMI labels). TCRdb reprocessed the 5' RACE reads, with one entry per CDR3 protein and no DNA. The table lists tens of thousands of distinct CDR3 sequences. Notes on the study in general: A higher hydrophobicity marked the TRB CDR3s of CXCR3-positive naive cells versus CXCR3-negative naive cells.

The sequenced sample consisted of naive CXCR3+ CD8+ T cells from blood. Subset of the sample: CD45RO-CCR7+CD27+CD95- naive CD8+ T cells expressing CXCR3 (TNR3+). Every receptor here comes from a human donor in good health. Some clones in this sample may be carry-over from other donors' samples.

The chain couples TRBV7-9 to TRBJ2-1; TCRdb selects TRBD2, and the lack of DNA leaves this call unchecked. From germline, CDR1 is SEHNR and CDR2 FQNEAQ (reference sequence). The CDR3 contains 16 residues. The CDR3 loop is CASTPLAGGPHNEQFF. Full variable domain (missing parts from reference TRBV7-9 and TRBJ2-1): DTGVSQNPRHKITKRGQNVTFRCDPISEHNRLYWYRQTLGQGPEFLTYFQNEAQLEKSRLLSDRFSAERPKGSFSTLEIQRTEQGDSAMYLCASTPLAGGPHNEQFFGPGTRLTVL.

The chain recombines TRBV6-5 with TRBJ1-4. CDR1 is MNHEY, CDR2 SVGAGI, per germline. This CDR3 is built from 14 residues. The CDR3 region is CASSLQTTNEKLFF.

The genes are TRBV7-8 and TRBJ1-2; the TRBD1 assignment by TCRdb is unverifiable without DNA. The germline V gene has CDR1 SGHVS and CDR2 FQNEAQ. The CDR3 has 16 amino acids. The CDR3 loop reads CASSPPNTGTGYGYTF.